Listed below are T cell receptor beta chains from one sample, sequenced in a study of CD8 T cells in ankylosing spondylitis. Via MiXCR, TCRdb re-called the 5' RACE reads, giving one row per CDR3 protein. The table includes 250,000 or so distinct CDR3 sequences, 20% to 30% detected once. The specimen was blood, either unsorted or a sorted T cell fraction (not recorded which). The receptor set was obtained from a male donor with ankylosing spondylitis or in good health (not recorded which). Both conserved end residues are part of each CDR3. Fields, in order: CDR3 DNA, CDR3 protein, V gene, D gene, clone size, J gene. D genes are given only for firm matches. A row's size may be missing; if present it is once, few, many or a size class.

TGCAGTGCTAGATTACAGGGTTCTGGGAGCTACTATGGCTACACCTTC	CSARLQGSGSYYGYTF	TRBV20-1	-	many	TRBJ1-2
TGTGCCAGCAGTATGTACGACGAGCAGTACTTC	CASSMYDEQYF	TRBV12-3/TRBV12-4	-	-	TRBJ2-7
TGCGCCAGCAGCCGCGGAGGTTGGAGGGTGAACACTGAAGCTTTCTTT	CASSRGGWRVNTEAFF	TRBV5-1	-	many	TRBJ1-1
TGTGCCAGCAGTTTAACAGGGCAAGAGTATGGCTACACCTTC	CASSLTGQEYGYTF	TRBV28	-	-	TRBJ1-2
TGTGCCAGCAGCTTGGGAGGTGGTTGGACTAGAGGCGAGCAGTACTTC	CASSLGGGWTRGEQYF	TRBV5-4	TRBD2	-	TRBJ2-7
TGTGCCAGCGTATCGTGGCCGGCCTGGAATGAGCAGTTCTTC	CASVSWPAWNEQFF	TRBV12-3/TRBV12-4	-	few	TRBJ2-1
TGCAGTGCTAGTGGAGCGGGGGCCAAACACTCCTACAATGAGCAGTTCTTC	CSASGAGAKHSYNEQFF	TRBV20-1	TRBD2	few	TRBJ2-1
TGTGCCAGCAGCTCTCCAAAGACTACTAGCGCGGAGTTCTTC	CASSSPKTTSAEFF	TRBV28	TRBD2	few	TRBJ2-1
TGCAGTGCTAGAGAGGGGCAGGGTCGTCAGCCCCAGCATTTT	CSAREGQGRQPQHF	TRBV20-1	-	few	TRBJ1-5
TGCGCCAGCAGCCCGCCCGGGGGCAATGAGCAGTTCTTC	CASSPPGGNEQFF	TRBV5-1	-	many	TRBJ2-1
TGCAGCGCCAGGGACAGGGGAGCCCCCGGGGAGCTGTTTTTT	CSARDRGAPGELFF	TRBV29-1	TRBD1	-	TRBJ2-2
TGCAGTGCTAGACCTTGGACAGGGCTTGTCGGGGAGCTGTTTTTT	CSARPWTGLVGELFF	TRBV20-1	TRBD1	many	TRBJ2-2
TGTGCCACCAACGGGGACAGGGGAAGGAATGAGCAGTTCTTC	CATNGDRGRNEQFF	TRBV15	TRBD1	few	TRBJ2-1
TGTGCCAGCAGTTTACAGGGGAGCAATCAGCCCCAGCATTTT	CASSLQGSNQPQHF	TRBV27	-	many	TRBJ1-5
TGCAGTGCTAGTCGGGGGACAGGGGGCTTATCACCCCTCCACTTT	CSASRGTGGLSPLHF	TRBV20-1	TRBD1	many	TRBJ1-6
TGCAGTGCTACCAGTCTTAGGGGTCCGAACACCGGGGAGCTGTTTTTT	CSATSLRGPNTGELFF	TRBV20-1	-	-	TRBJ2-2
TGCAGCGTCGCGGGACTAGCGGTCTTCGATGAGCAGTTCTTC	CSVAGLAVFDEQFF	TRBV29-1	TRBD2	-	TRBJ2-1
TGTGCCAGCAGTTACTCGAGCCAGGGGGCGGGAGGCTACACCTTC	CASSYSSQGAGGYTF	TRBV6-5	TRBD1	few	TRBJ1-2
TGCAGCATCGACCAAGACACTGAAGCTTTCTTT	CSIDQDTEAFF	TRBV29-1	-	few	TRBJ1-1
TGTGCCAGCAGTTTGCGCTTAGTGGGCGAGCAGTACTTC	CASSLRLVGEQYF	TRBV12-3/TRBV12-4	-	many	TRBJ2-7
TGTGCCAGCAGCTTAGATCAGGTTGTCGGGGAGCTGTTTTTT	CASSLDQVVGELFF	TRBV7-2	-	few	TRBJ2-2
TGTGCCAGCTCACCCTACACAAAAGGACAGGGGAGCTATGGCTACACCTTC	CASSPYTKGQGSYGYTF	TRBV18	TRBD1	few	TRBJ1-2
TGTGCCAGCAAACTAAACAGGGCCAATTCACCCCTCCACTTT	CASKLNRANSPLHF	TRBV12-3/TRBV12-4	-	many	TRBJ1-6
TGCGCCAGCAGCAGGGAGACGGTGAACACTGAAGCTTTCTTT	CASSRETVNTEAFF	TRBV5-1	-	few	TRBJ1-1
TGCAGTGCTTCCTCTAGCGGGGTACACAATGAGCAGTTCTTC	CSASSSGVHNEQFF	TRBV20-1	TRBD2	-	TRBJ2-1
TGCAGTGCCCTCCGGGGGGTTGGGTCCAAAAACATTCAGTACTTC	CSALRGVGSKNIQYF	TRBV20-1	TRBD2	few	TRBJ2-4
TGTGCCAGCTCCGCCATACAGGGGACGGGCACAGATACGCAGTATTTT	CASSAIQGTGTDTQYF	TRBV18	TRBD1	-	TRBJ2-3
TGTGCCAGCAGTTTTGGGCGGATTGAGACCCAGTACTTC	CASSFGRIETQYF	TRBV12-3/TRBV12-4	-	few	TRBJ2-5
TGTGCCAGCAGCCAAAGGACAGGGACCACCGGGGAGCTGTTTTTT	CASSQRTGTTGELFF	TRBV11-2	TRBD1	-	TRBJ2-2
TGCAGTGCCCGCCTGGCTAGCACAGATACGCAGTATTTT	CSARLASTDTQYF	TRBV20-1	-	few	TRBJ2-3
TGTGCCAGCAGTCCAACGACAGGCGACTACGAGCAGTACTTC	CASSPTTGDYEQYF	TRBV12-3/TRBV12-4	-	-	TRBJ2-7